The 5 T cell receptor beta chains reported below all come from one sample, sequenced in a study of memory CD4+ T cells and cytomegalovirus serostatus. The sort gate was single viable CD3+CD4+CD8-CD45RO+ cells for memory CD4+ T cells. Assay: immunoSEQ multiplex PCR; the TCRdb copy retains only in-frame clones and omits some. The sample records around 99,000 clones, approximately 80% being singletons. The sample consisted of memory CD4+ T cells from blood. The receptor source for this set is an adult in good health and CMV-seropositive.

This chain links TRBV5-4 with TRBJ2-2, with D possibly being TRBD1 (6 bases). Germline CDR1 reads SGHNT; CDR2 reads YYREEE (reference sequence). Trimming stripped 4 bases from V and 7 bases from J, with 17 bases between. The CDR3 totals 15 residues. The CDR3 sequence is CASSVGTPVSGELFF. The CDR3 nucleotides read TGTGCCAGCAGCGTCGGGACACCGGTAAGCGGGGAGCTGTTTTTT.

J is TRBJ2-1 and V is TRBV4-2; 15 nucleotides match TRBD2. The CDR3 has 17 amino acids. Germline CDR1 LGHNA, CDR2 YNFKEQ. Germline trimming cut 5 bases from V and 5 bases from J; bases unmatched to any gene: 7. CDR3 DNA: TGTGCCAGCAGCTCCTACCGGACTAGCGGGAGGGACAATGAGCAGTTCTTC. Translation gives CASSSYRTSGRDNEQFF.

The chain links TRBV7-2 to TRBJ1-2, with D perhaps TRBD1 (6 bases). Trimming removed 3 bases at V and 7 bases at J, with 21 bases between. The CDR3 is made up of 16 amino acids. The germline V gene has CDR1 SGHTA and CDR2 FQGNSA. The CDR3 spells CASSFGLGGRGGGYTF. The CDR3 DNA reads as TGTGCCAGCAGCTTTGGACTTGGGGGCAGGGGCGGTGGCTACACCTTC. Combining the CDR3 with reference TRBV7-2 and TRBJ1-2 gives the whole variable domain GAGVSQSPSNKVTEKGKDVELRCDPISGHTALYWYRQSLGQGLEFLIYFQGNSAPDKSGLPSDRFSAERTGGSVSTLTIQRTQQEDSAVYLCASSFGLGGRGGGYTFGSGTRLTVV.

The chain joins TRBV5-4 to TRBJ2-6, with D possibly matching TRBD2 (7 bases). V was trimmed by 4 bases and J by 0 bases, leaving 17 bases between them. In germline, CDR1 is SGHNT, CDR2 YYREEE (reference sequence). The CDR3 contains 18 residues. The CDR3 nucleotides are TGTGCCAGCAGCGGACGAGGGGGGGGAAGCTCTGGGGCCAACGTCCTGACTTTC. Protein sequence: CASSGRGGGSSGANVLTF.

This chain links TRBV18 with TRBJ2-5; D remains ambiguous. The CDR3 loop spans 13 amino acids. Deletions cut 2 bases from V and 5 bases from J, with 9 bases between. Per germline, CDR1 KGHSH and CDR2 LQKENI. DNA of the CDR3: TGTGCCAGCTCACCAGCTGGGTCGGAGACCCAGTACTTC. As protein: CASSPAGSETQYF.